This paragraph covers one T cell receptor beta chain sequence. The antigen is not known. The CDR3 consists of 15 residues. Per germline, CDR1 DFQATT and CDR2 SNEGSKA (reference sequence). The ends lost 2 bases at V and 7 bases at J; junction bases unmatched: 12. For TCRbeta, the library was prepared with unique molecular identifiers. TCRdb used MiXCR to reprocess the PCR reads, holding one entry per CDR3 protein. The sample has just under 150,000 distinct CDR3 sequences; about 9% are singletons. The data originate from a study of T-cell reconstitution after alpha-beta-depleted transplantation in children. Study-wide points: Alpha-beta T cells present about two months after transplant were reported to originate from several hundred expanded graft clones. Several patients had high TCRbeta diversity at day 60; it came from surviving recipient T cells and thymic progenitors. At one year after transplant, newly produced T cells mostly accounted for T-cell counts and diversity.

This specimen consisted of PBMCs, mostly from graft donor cells, obtained 180 days after TCRalphabeta/CD19-depleted stem cell transplant. The TCR sequence derives from a female patient under 10 years old who had a stem cell transplant for congenital amegakaryocytic thrombocytopenia, so the T cells may come from the graft donor. This rearrangement joins TRBV20-1 to TRBJ1-1; 8 bases match TRBD1. The CDR3 DNA reads TGCAGTGCTAGACCGGGACAGGCGAATTTAAATGAAGCTTTCTTT. It translates to CSARPGQANLNEAFF.